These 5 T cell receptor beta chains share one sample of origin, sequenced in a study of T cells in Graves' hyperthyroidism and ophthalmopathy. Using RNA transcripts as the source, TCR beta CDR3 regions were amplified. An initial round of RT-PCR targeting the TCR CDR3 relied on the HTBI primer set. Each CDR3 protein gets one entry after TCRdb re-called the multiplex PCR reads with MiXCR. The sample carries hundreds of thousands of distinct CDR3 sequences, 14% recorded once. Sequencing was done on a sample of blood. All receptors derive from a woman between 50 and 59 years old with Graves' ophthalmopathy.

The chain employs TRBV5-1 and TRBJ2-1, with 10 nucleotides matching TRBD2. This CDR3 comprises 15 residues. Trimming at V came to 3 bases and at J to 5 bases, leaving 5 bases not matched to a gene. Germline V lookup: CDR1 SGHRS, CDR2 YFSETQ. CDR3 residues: CASSSGTSVHNEQFF. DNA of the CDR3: TGCGCCAGCAGCTCTGGGACTAGCGTGCACAATGAGCAGTTCTTC.

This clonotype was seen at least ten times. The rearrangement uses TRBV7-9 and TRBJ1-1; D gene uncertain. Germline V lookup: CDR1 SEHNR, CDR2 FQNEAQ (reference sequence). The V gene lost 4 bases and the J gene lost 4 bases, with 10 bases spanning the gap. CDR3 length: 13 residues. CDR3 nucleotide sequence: TGTGCCAGCAGCTCTCCAGGCAGCACTGAAGCTTTCTTT. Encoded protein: CASSSPGSTEAFF.

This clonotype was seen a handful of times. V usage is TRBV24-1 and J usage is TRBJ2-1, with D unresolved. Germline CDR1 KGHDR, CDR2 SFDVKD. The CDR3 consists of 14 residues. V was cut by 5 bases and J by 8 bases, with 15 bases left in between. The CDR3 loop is CATSGGKDMDEQFF. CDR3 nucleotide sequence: TGTGCCACCAGTGGAGGAAAGGATATGGATGAGCAGTTCTTC.

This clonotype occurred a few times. CDR3 bases: TGTGCCAGCAGCTCTAACGAGGACAGCTCTGGGGCCAACGTCCTGACTTTC. Protein: CASSSNEDSSGANVLTF. V is TRBV13 and J is TRBJ2-6; D is perhaps TRBD1 (6 bases). Trimming left V 4 bases short and J 0 bases short, with 13 bases between. The CDR3 spans 17 residues. Germline V gene sequence: CDR1 PRHDT, CDR2 FYEKMQ (reference sequence).

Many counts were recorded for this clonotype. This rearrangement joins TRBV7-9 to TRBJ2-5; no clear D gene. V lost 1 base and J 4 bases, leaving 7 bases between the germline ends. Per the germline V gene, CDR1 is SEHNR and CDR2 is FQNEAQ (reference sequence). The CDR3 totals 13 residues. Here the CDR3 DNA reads TGTGCCAGCAGCTTAGAATGGGCAGAGACCCAGTACTTC. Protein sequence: CASSLEWAETQYF.